Each of the 4 T cell receptor beta chains below was sequenced from the same sample in a study of regulatory T cells in long-lasting Graves disease. The time point denotes: newly diagnosed GD, antithyroid drugs for less than 3 months. PBMCs were the source of the RNA used for TCR sequencing. The authors built TCR beta libraries using iRepertoire HTBI primers and Arm-PCR of CDR3 regions. TCRdb reprocessed the multiplex PCR reads via MiXCR and lists one record per CDR3 protein. The sample includes roughly 560,000 distinct CDR3 sequences, around 12% of them seen just once. The sample was also reused in another study, on T cells in Graves' hyperthyroidism and ophthalmopathy.

The sample consisted of peripheral blood mononuclear cells (PBMCs), taken at new diagnosis, from a patient treated with antithyroid drugs. The receptors come from a woman aged 25 to 39 with Graves disease.

This clonotype was seen many times. The rearrangement uses TRBV7-9 and TRBJ1-1; D is unclear. CDR1 and CDR2 from the germline V gene are SEHNR and FQNEAQ (reference sequence). The CDR3 spans 14 residues. Trimming removed 4 bases from V and 1 base from J, with 10 bases in between. CDR3 nucleotide sequence: TGTGCCAGCAGCTCCCCGGGCCCGAACACTGAAGCTTTCTTT. Encoded protein: CASSSPGPNTEAFF.

This clonotype was recorded once. The V call is TRBV5-4, the J call TRBJ1-4, with D possibly being TRBD1 (6 bases). The CDR3 has 16 residues. The V gene lost 4 bases and the J gene lost 5 bases, with 18 bases spanning the gap. Looked up from germline, CDR1 is SGHNT and CDR2 is YYREEE (reference sequence). CDR3 nucleotide sequence: TGTGCCAGCAGCGCGGGGGGGCCCGGACGGAATGAAAAACTGTTTTTT. Its translation is CASSAGGPGRNEKLFF.

The sample holds many counts of this clonotype. CDR3 sequence reads: CASSYGDRLSYNEQFF. The CDR3 DNA reads TGTGCCAGCAGTTACGGGGACAGGCTTTCCTACAATGAGCAGTTCTTC. The chain joins TRBV6-5 to TRBJ2-1, with 8 nucleotides matching TRBD1. J gave up 1 base and V 2 bases, and 4 bases lay outside the gene matches. Per the germline V gene, CDR1 is MNHEY and CDR2 is SVGAGI. There are 16 residues in the CDR3.

The chain recombines TRBV7-6 with TRBJ2-6, with 8 bases that match TRBD1. The CDR3 sequence is 20 residues long. Germline V gene data show CDR1 as SGHVS and CDR2 as FNYEAQ. V shed 5 bases and J 0 bases; nucleotides not matched to a gene: 15. In nucleotides, the CDR3 is TGTGCCAGCAGCCGATTGACAGGGGCAGTTCCTCTCTCTGGGGCCAACGTCCTGACTTTC. Translating it yields CASSRLTGAVPLSGANVLTF.